This T cell receptor (beta chain) appears in the sequencing data of a study of T cells in Graves' hyperthyroidism and ophthalmopathy. This clonotype was found many times. What it binds is not known. Researchers took RNA transcripts and amplified the TCR beta CDR3 regions from them. A set of HTBI primers served as the primers for a first-round RT-PCR of the TCR CDR3. Each CDR3 protein gets one entry after TCRdb re-called the multiplex PCR reads with MiXCR. The sample yields around 700,000 distinct CDR3 sequences, around 20% seen once. Study observations and caveats: Most thyroid clonotypes expanded above 0.001 appeared in blood too. Patients with ophthalmopathy were separated from those with stable hyperthyroidism by a 13 V-J model.

It was uncontrolled infection, other autoimmune disease, pregnancy or lactation that excluded patients. Diagnostic assessment was based on clinical symptoms, serum thyroxine and TRAb, thyroid ultrasound and orbital computed tomography. Sequences were obtained from blood. The clonotype originates from a woman aged 50 to 65 with Graves' hyperthyroidism that later progressed to Graves' ophthalmopathy.

In DNA form, the CDR3 reads TGTGCCAGCACCCTATTCGGGAACACTGAAGCTTTCTTT. The encoded protein is CASTLFGNTEAFF. The V gene is TRBV12-3 or TRBV12-4, the J gene TRBJ1-1, with unresolved D. V lost 7 bases, J lost 1 base, and 10 bases lay in between. The CDR3 is 13 residues long.